This T cell receptor (beta chain) was observed in a study of CD8 T cells in ankylosing spondylitis. General study points: Disease-linked clones bore a CD8+ phenotype and were relatively rare in peripheral blood. Reports say disease-linked clones showed up significantly more in matched ankylosing spondylitis synovial fluid. A subset of motif variants has previously been described in the synovial fluid and blood of reactive arthritis. Made up of under ten highly homologous variants, a TCR beta motif appeared characteristic of ankylosing spondylitis blood.

This CDR3 is built from 13 residues. The germline V and J ends were trimmed by 6 bases and 4 bases, with 15 bases remaining between them. CDR1 DFQATT and CDR2 SNEGSKA come from the germline V gene (reference sequence). Libraries of TCR beta came from quantitative 5'-RACE with molecular barcodes. TCRdb processed the 5' RACE reads anew with MiXCR; each CDR3 protein has one entry. This sample has more than 250,000 distinct CDR3 sequences, with roughly 8% found just once. A word on this clonotype: Its antigen is currently unknown.

The sequence was collected from a male donor with ankylosing spondylitis. Sequenced material: blood, either unsorted or a sorted T cell fraction (not recorded which). This chain links TRBV20-1 with TRBJ1-1; possible D gene TRBD1, 6 bases. CDR3 DNA sequence: TGCAGTGCCCTCAGGCAGGGGACCACTGAAGCTTTCTTT. It codes for CSALRQGTTEAFF.